This T cell receptor (beta chain) derives from a study of CD8 T cells in ankylosing spondylitis. To note about this clonotype: The antigen remains unidentified.

Study-wide points: The study identified a TCR beta motif of roughly eight highly homologous variants that appeared characteristic of ankylosing spondylitis blood.

From the 5' RACE reads, TCRdb called clonotypes with MiXCR, one entry per CDR3 protein. The sample consists of approximately 540,000 distinct CDR3 sequences, more than 9.5% of them appearing once. This CDR3 has 16 residues. Trimming took 4 bases from V and 7 from J; bases not matched to a gene: 10. Germline values: CDR1 SGHTA, CDR2 FQGNSA. This rearrangement joins TRBV7-2 to TRBJ2-1, with TRBD1 matching 10 bases. Sequencing was carried out using blood, either unsorted or a sorted T cell fraction (not recorded which). The receptor's source is a male donor with ankylosing spondylitis. CDR3 in amino acids: CASSSRTGTGANEQFF. In DNA, the CDR3 is TGTGCCAGCAGCTCTAGAACCGGGACAGGGGCGAATGAGCAGTTCTTC.